This entry describes one T cell receptor (beta chain). Its target is unknown. The data belong to a study of CD8 T cells in ankylosing spondylitis. General study findings and limits: Relatively rare in peripheral blood, disease-linked clones were also CD8+. In ankylosing spondylitis patients, matched synovial fluid reportedly showed significant enrichment of disease-linked clones. Both synovial fluid and blood in reactive arthritis had previously been reported to carry some motif variants.

Germline V gene data show CDR1 as SQVTM and CDR2 as ANQGSEA. V was trimmed by 4 bases and J by 3 bases, leaving 12 bases between them. The CDR3 totals 14 residues. In TCRdb, the 5' RACE reads were re-called with MiXCR into one record per CDR3 protein. The table lists around 280,000 distinct CDR3 sequences, around 18% of them singletons. This sequence joins TRBV29-1 and TRBJ2-2; D is possibly TRBD1 (5 bases). The sequence came from a male donor with ankylosing spondylitis or in good health (not recorded which). The sample comprised blood, either unsorted or a sorted T cell fraction (not recorded which). The CDR3 coding sequence is TGCAGCGTTGGCAGGGCAGGGTACACCGGGGAGCTGTTTTTT. Translated: CSVGRAGYTGELFF.